A single sample is the source of the 17 T cell receptor beta chains below, sequenced in a study of T cells after posttransplantation cyclophosphamide. Clones were sequenced by immunoSEQ multiplex PCR, and TCRdb holds only the in-frame ones, with some missing. The sample shows 8,500 to 13,000 clones, roughly 80% of them seen only once. A marrow graft followed busulfan-fludarabine conditioning, with cyclophosphamide on days +3 and +4. The sample here was PBMCs, taken after allogeneic stem cell transplant with posttransplant cyclophosphamide. The receptors come from a female patient in her 50s who received an allogeneic stem cell transplant from a related donor, was CMV-positive, and had no GVHD. Among the T cells, some may be from the graft donor.

This sequence joins TRBV18 and TRBJ1-6, with a weak D call TRBD1 (5 bases). In germline, CDR1 is KGHSH, CDR2 LQKENI. V was clipped by 4 bases and J by 6 bases, with 13 bases between them. The CDR3 consists of 15 residues. CDR3 sequence: CASSRTGGSNSPLHF. The CDR3 nucleotides are TGTGCCAGCTCACGAACAGGCGGTTCTAATTCACCCCTCCACTTT.

The V call is TRBV5-1, the J call TRBJ1-2; 7 nucleotides match TRBD1. J gave up 0 bases and V 4 bases, and 6 bases lay outside the gene matches. Germline V CDR1 and CDR2: SGHRS, YFSETQ. CDR3 size: 15 residues. CDR3: CASSLQQGSNYGYTF. CDR3 nucleotides: TGCGCCAGCAGCCTCCAACAGGGGTCTAACTATGGCTACACCTTC.

The rearrangement joins TRBV7-8 to TRBJ2-1, with 7 bases matching TRBD2. The CDR3 is 16 amino acids. Trimming took 5 bases from V and 2 from J; bases not matched to a gene: 9. Germline CDR1 reads SGHVS; CDR2 reads FQNEAQ. CDR3 sequence reads: CASSGVAGVTYNEQFF. The CDR3 region has the DNA TGTGCCAGCAGCGGGGTTGCGGGGGTGACCTACAATGAGCAGTTCTTC.

The chain couples TRBV27 to TRBJ1-1; TRBD1 is a possible D gene (5 bases). V lost 8 bases, J lost 6 bases, and 13 bases lay in between. The CDR3 covers 12 residues. CDR1 is MNHEY, CDR2 SMNVEV, per germline (reference sequence). The CDR3 DNA reads TGTGCCAGCGGACAAGGTCGGTCTGAAGCTTTCTTT. Amino acid sequence: CASGQGRSEAFF.

V and J are TRBV19 and TRBJ1-5; 9 bases fit TRBD1. CDR1 is LNHDA and CDR2 is SQIVND in the germline V gene (reference sequence). J gave up 7 bases and V 5 bases, and 12 bases lay outside the gene matches. This CDR3 is 16 amino acids long. In nucleotides, the CDR3 is TGTGCCAGTAGTGGGAGGGGGGGACAGGGAGGGCAGCCCCAGCATTTT. This codes for CASSGRGGQGGQPQHF.

The chain is built from TRBV6-6 and TRBJ1-5; D perhaps matches TRBD1 (6 bases). This CDR3 comprises 16 residues. The V end lost 0 bases, the J end lost 7 bases, and 16 bases lay between the germline ends. Germline CDR1 is MNHNY and CDR2 is SVGAGI (reference sequence). CDR3 in DNA: TGTGCCAGCAGTTACTCGATTGGTCAGGGGTCACAGCCCCAGCATTTT. This codes for CASSYSIGQGSQPQHF.

The chain carries TRBV7-2 and TRBJ2-3; 9 bases align to TRBD1. The CDR3 extends over 16 amino acids. Trimming took 5 bases from V and 4 from J; bases not matched to a gene: 10. Germline CDR1 and CDR2: SGHTA and FQGNSA. CDR3 region: CASSTSGTGRPDTQYF. In DNA form, the CDR3 reads TGTGCCAGCAGCACTTCCGGGACAGGGAGGCCAGATACGCAGTATTTT.

This clone has just a few counts. The J gene is TRBJ1-1, the V gene TRBV2; TRBD1 might be the D (6 bases). The germline CDR1 and CDR2 sequences are SNHLY and FYNNEI. This CDR3 contains 14 residues. V was shortened by 3 bases and J by 2 bases, with 10 bases between the two germline ends. CDR3 DNA sequence: TGTGCCAGCAGTGAGGGCAGGGGCAACACTGAAGCTTTCTTT. It specifies CASSEGRGNTEAFF.

The rearrangement uses TRBV4-3 and TRBJ1-4, with 9 bases fitting TRBD1. J was trimmed by 3 bases and V by 1 base; bases with no gene match: 3. Germline values: CDR1 LGHNA, CDR2 YSLEER. This CDR3 spans 16 amino acids. The CDR3, as DNA: TGCGCCAGCAGCCAAGGACAGGGGGAGGCTAATGAAAAACTGTTTTTT. This gives the protein CASSQGQGEANEKLFF.

The rearrangement joins TRBV5-6 to TRBJ2-3, with 9 bases that match TRBD1. CDR1 and CDR2 (germline): SGHDT, YYEEEE. Unmatched junction bases numbered 7, after V lost 3 bases and J lost 8 bases. The CDR3 length is 14 residues. Here the CDR3 reads CASSSGQGQFTQYF. The CDR3 DNA sequence: TGTGCCAGCAGCTCGGGACAGGGCCAATTTACGCAGTATTTT. Using reference TRBV5-6 and TRBJ2-3 for the parts outside the CDR3, the full variable domain is DAGVTQSPTHLIKTRGQQVTLRCSPKSGHDTVSWYQQALGQGPQFIFQYYEEEERQRGNFPDRFSGHQFPNYSSELNVNALLLGDSALYLCASSSGQGQFTQYFGPGTRLTVL.

This chain joins TRBV15 and TRBJ1-3; D is unclear. Trimming removed 0 bases from V and 8 bases from J, with 11 bases in between. In germline, CDR1 is LNHNV, CDR2 YYDKDF (reference sequence). The CDR3 has 14 residues. For the CDR3, the DNA is TGTGCCACCAGCAGAGACCGGCCCGGGGACACCATATATTTT. Translated, it gives CATSRDRPGDTIYF.

This sequence joins TRBV5-6 and TRBJ2-3; 12 positions match TRBD2. CDR3 length: 18 amino acids. With V trimmed by 0 bases and J by 2 bases, 7 bases remained unmatched. Per germline, CDR1 SGHDT and CDR2 YYEEEE. The CDR3 reads CASSLGLAGVLITDTQYF. CDR3 sequence (DNA): TGTGCCAGCAGCTTGGGACTAGCGGGGGTGCTTATCACAGATACGCAGTATTTT.

The chain links TRBV5-1 to TRBJ2-7; 10 nucleotides agree with TRBD2. Germline loops: CDR1 SGHRS, CDR2 YFSETQ. The CDR3 runs 15 residues. After removal of 3 bases from V and 2 bases from J, the junction contained 5 bases not matched to a gene. This CDR3 reads CASSSGLAATYEQYF. CDR3 DNA sequence: TGCGCCAGCAGCTCAGGACTAGCGGCTACCTACGAGCAGTACTTC. The full variable domain, rest sourced from reference TRBV5-1 and TRBJ2-7, is KAGVTQTPRYLIKTRGQQVTLSCSPISGHRSVSWYQQTPGQGLQFLFEYFSETQRNKGNFPGRFSGRQFSNSRSEMNVSTLELGDSALYLCASSSGLAATYEQYFGPGTRLTVT.

The gene calls are TRBV5-1 and TRBJ2-3; D is unclear. Germline assignment: CDR1 SGHRS and CDR2 YFSETQ. The CDR3 totals 15 residues. V was pared by 0 bases and J by 0 bases, with 8 bases between. The CDR3 nucleotides read TGCGCCAGCAGCTTGGATTATACTAGCACAGATACGCAGTATTTT. Residues: CASSLDYTSTDTQYF.

This chain joins TRBV7-2 and TRBJ1-5, with 8 bases matching TRBD1. This CDR3 comprises 14 residues. V lost 5 bases and J lost 7; bases outside the gene matches: 7. Germline-derived CDR1 and CDR2 are SGHTA and FQGNSA. For the CDR3, the DNA is TGTGCCAGCAGCCAAGGACAGGGCCGGCAGCCCCAGCATTTT. This sequence encodes CASSQGQGRQPQHF.

The J gene is TRBJ2-2, the V gene TRBV30, with a tentative D call TRBD2 (6 bases). Between the trimmed V and J ends, which lost 1 base and 0 bases, there was a span of 15 bases. Germline-derived CDR1 and CDR2 are GTSNPN and SVGIG (reference sequence). The CDR3 consists of 17 residues. CDR3 loop: CAWSALRWGANTGELFF. For the CDR3, the DNA is TGTGCCTGGAGTGCACTAAGATGGGGGGCGAACACCGGGGAGCTGTTTTTT.

This chain joins TRBV18 and TRBJ2-3, with 12 bases lining up with TRBD2. Per the germline V gene, CDR1 is KGHSH and CDR2 is LQKENI. The CDR3 has 16 residues. The ends lost 3 bases at V and 8 bases at J; junction bases unmatched: 9. The DNA for the CDR3 is TGTGCCAGCTCACCGTTGACTAGCGGGGGATCGAGTACGCAGTATTTT. Protein product: CASSPLTSGGSSTQYF.